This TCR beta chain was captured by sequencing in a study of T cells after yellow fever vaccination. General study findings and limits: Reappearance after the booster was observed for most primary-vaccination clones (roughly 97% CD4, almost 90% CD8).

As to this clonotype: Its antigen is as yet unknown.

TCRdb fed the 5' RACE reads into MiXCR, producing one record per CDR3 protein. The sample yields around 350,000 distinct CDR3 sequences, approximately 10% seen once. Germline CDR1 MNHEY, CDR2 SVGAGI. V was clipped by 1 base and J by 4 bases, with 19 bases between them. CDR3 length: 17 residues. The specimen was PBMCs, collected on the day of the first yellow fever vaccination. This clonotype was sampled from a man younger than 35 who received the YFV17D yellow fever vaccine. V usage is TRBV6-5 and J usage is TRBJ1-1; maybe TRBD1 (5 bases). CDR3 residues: CASSYLTVGDWGTEAFF. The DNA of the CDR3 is TGTGCCAGCAGTTACTTGACGGTGGGGGATTGGGGCACTGAAGCTTTCTTT.